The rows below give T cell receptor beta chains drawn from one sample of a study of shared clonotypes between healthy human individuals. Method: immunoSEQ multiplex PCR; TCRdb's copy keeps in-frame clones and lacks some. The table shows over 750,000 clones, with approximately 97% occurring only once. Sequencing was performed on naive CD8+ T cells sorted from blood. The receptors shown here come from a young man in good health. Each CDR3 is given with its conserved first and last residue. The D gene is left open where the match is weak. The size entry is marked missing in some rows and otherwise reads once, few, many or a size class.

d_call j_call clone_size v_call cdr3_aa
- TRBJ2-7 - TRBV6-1 CATKYRGRDEQYF
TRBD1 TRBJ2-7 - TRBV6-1 CASSLGQGAYEQYF
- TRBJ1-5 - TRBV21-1 CASSKGTVGSDQPQHF
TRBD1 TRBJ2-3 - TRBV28 CASTSGTDSTDTQYF
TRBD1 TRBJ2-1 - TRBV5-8 CASLLAEGRGRDNEQFF
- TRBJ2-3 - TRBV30 CAWTDFGQGPADTQYF
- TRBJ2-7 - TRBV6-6 CASSSLSESYEQYF
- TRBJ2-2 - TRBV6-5 CASSYSASGELFF
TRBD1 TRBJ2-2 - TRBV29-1 CSAGQPTGELFF
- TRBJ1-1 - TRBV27 CASSLTVLMNTEAFF
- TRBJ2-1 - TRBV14 CASSQSGSLSRNEQFF
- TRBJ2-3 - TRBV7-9 CASSKSPGDGADTQYF
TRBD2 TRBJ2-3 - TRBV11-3 CASSLVREPAYHTQYF
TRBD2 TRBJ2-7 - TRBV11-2 CASSLELAGGTYEQYF
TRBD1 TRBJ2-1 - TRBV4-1 CASSQRDRGPNEQFF
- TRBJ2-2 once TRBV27 CASSPGTGELFF
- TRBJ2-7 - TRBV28 CASSPGGGEQYF
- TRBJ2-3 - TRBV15 CATITPSTDTQYF
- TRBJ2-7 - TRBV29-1 CSVIGDHYEQYF
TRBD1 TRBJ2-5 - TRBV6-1 CASSDGQGQETQYF
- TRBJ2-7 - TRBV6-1 CASSPGPTYEQYF
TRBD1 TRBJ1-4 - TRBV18 CASSPGTGTGYEKLFF
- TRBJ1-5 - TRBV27 CASGKQGNQPQHF
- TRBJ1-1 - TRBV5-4 CASSFLDAEAFF
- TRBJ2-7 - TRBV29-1 CSVRPSSAWEQYF
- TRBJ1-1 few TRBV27 CASSWGENTEAFF
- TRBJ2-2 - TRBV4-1 CASSSRQGASGELFF
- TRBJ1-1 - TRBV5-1 CASSLPGENTEAFF
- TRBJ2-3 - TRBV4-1 CASSQDRATRPPDTQYF
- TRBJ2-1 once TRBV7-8 CASSSPRGGPAYNEQFF
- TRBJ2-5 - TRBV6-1 CASRKGEYQETQYF
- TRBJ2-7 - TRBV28 CASCNPIFEQYF
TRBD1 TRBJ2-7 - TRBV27 CASSSGQANSYEQYF
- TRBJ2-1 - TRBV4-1 CASSQGYNGVEQFF
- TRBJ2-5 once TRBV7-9 CASSLGEGRETQYF
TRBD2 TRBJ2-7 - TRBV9 CASSVEGTSGYEQYF
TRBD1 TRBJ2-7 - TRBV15 CATSNDRDTTDLYEQYF
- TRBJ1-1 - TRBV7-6 CASSLGGMGSTEAFF
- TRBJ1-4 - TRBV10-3 CAISGSGGENEKLFF
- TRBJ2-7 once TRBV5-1 CASSLALGEKGEQYF
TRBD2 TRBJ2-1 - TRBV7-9 CASSSRLAGSYNEQFF
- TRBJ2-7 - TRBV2 CASSINYEQYF
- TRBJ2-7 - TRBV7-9 CASSSDRRNEQYF
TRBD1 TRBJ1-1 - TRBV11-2 CASSLTDRGRRAFF
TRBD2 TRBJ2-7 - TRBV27 CASRPGLAGFTEQYF
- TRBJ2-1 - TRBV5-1 CASSPVGGPSYNEQFF
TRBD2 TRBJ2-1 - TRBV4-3 CASSQDRPSGSYDEQFF
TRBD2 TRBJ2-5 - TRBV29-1 CSVEASGGETQYF
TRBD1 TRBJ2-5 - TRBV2 CASEGGLETQYF